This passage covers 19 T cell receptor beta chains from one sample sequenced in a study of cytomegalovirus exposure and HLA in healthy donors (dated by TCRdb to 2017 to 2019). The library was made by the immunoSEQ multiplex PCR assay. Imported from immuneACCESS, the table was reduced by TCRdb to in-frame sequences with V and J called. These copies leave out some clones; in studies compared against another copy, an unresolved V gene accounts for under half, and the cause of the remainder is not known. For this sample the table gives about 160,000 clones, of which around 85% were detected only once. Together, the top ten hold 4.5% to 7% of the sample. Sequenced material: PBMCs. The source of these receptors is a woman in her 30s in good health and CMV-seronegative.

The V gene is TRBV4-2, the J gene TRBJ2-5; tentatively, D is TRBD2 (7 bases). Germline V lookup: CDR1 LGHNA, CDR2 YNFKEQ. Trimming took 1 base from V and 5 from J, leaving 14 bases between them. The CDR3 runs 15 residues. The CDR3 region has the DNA TGTGCCAGCAGCCAAGTAAGGGGGGGCGGGGAGACCCAGTACTTC. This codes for CASSQVRGGGETQYF.

Written as DNA, the CDR3 is TGTGCCAGCAGCGGCGGACTAGCGGGGGTTACCACCGGGGAGCTGTTTTTT. This gives the protein CASSGGLAGVTTGELFF. The V gene is TRBV5-8, the J gene TRBJ2-2; the match to TRBD2 covers 13 bases. This CDR3 is 17 amino acids long. With V trimmed by 4 bases and J by 4 bases, 7 bases remained unmatched. Looked up from germline, CDR1 is SGHTS and CDR2 is YDEGEE.

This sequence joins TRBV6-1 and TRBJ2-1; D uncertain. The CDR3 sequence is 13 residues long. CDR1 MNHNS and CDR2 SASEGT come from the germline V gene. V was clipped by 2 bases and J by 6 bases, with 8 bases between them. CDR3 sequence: CASSETYLNEQFF. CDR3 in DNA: TGTGCCAGCAGTGAAACCTACCTCAATGAGCAGTTCTTC.

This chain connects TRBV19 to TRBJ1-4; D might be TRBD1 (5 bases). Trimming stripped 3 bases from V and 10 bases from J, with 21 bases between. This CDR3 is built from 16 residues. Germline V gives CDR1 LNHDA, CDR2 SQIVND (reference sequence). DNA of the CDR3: TGTGCCAGTAGTATTGGGATCCAGGGTCATTCTAGAAAACTGTTTTTT. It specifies CASSIGIQGHSRKLFF. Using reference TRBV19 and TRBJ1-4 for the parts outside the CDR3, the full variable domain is DGGITQSPKYLFRKEGQNVTLSCEQNLNHDAMYWYRQDPGQGLRLIYYSQIVNDFQKGDIAEGYSVSREKKESFPLTVTSAQKNPTAFYLCASSIGIQGHSRKLFFGSGTQLSVL.

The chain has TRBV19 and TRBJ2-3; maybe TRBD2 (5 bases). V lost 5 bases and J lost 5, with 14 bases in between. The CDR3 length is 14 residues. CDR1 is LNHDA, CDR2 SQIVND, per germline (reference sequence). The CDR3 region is CASSRTGKEDTQYF. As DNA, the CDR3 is TGTGCCAGTAGTCGGACGGGGAAGGAAGATACGCAGTATTTT.

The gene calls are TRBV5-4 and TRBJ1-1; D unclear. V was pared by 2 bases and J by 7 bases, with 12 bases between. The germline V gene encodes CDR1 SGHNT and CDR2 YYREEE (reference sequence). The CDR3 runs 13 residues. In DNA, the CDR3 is TGTGCCAGCAGCTTCAACCCCCCACGTGAAGCTTTCTTT. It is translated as CASSFNPPREAFF.

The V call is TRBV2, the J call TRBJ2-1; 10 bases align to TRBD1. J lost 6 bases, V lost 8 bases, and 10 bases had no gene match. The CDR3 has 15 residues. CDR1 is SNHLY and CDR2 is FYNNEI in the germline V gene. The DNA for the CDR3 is TGTGCCAGCCGTGTCCGGGACAGGGGATTCAATGAGCAGTTCTTC. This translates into CASRVRDRGFNEQFF.

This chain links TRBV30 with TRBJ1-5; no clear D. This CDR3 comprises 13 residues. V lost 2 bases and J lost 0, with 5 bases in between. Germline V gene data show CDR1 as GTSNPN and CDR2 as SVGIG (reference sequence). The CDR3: CAWSPGSNQPQHF. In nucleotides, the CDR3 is TGTGCCTGGAGTCCAGGTAGCAATCAGCCCCAGCATTTT. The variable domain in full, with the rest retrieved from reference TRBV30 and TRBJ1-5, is SQTIHQWPATLVQPVGSPLSLECTVEGTSNPNLYWYRQAAGRGLQLLFYSVGIGQISSEVPQNLSASRPQDRQFILSSKKLLLSDSGFYLCAWSPGSNQPQHFGDGTRLSIL.

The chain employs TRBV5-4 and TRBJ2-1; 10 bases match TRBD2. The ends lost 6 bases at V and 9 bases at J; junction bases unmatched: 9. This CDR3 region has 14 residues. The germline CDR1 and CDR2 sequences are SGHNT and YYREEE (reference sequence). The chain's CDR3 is CASNPSGGAGEQFF. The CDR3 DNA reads TGTGCCAGCAATCCCAGCGGGGGGGCCGGTGAGCAGTTCTTC. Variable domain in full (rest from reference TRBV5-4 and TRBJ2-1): ETGVTQSPTHLIKTRGQQVTLRCSSQSGHNTVSWYQQALGQGPQFIFQYYREEENGRGNFPPRFSGLQFPNYSSELNVNALELDDSALYLCASNPSGGAGEQFFGPGTRLTVL.

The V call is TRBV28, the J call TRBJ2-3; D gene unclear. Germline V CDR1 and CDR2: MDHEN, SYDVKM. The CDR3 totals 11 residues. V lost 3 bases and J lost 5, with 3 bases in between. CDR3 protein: CASSFRDTQYF. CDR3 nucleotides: TGTGCCAGCAGTTTCAGAGATACGCAGTATTTT.

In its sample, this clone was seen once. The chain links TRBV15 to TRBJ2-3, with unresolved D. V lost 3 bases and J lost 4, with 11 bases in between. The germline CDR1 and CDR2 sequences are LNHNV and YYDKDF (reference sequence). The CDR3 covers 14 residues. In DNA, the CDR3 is TGTGCCACCAGCAGGGAAGAGTTTGCAGATACGCAGTATTTT. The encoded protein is CATSREEFADTQYF.

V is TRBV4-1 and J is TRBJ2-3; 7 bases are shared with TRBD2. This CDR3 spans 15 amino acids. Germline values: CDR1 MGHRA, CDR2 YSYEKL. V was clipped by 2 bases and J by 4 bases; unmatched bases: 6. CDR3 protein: CASSQLGEGSDTQYF. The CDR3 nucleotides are TGCGCCAGCAGCCAACTGGGGGAGGGATCAGATACGCAGTATTTT.

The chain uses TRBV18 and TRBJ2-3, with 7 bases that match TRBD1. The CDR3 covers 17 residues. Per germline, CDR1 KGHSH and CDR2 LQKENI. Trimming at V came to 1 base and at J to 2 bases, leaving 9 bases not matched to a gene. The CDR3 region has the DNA TGTGCCAGCTCACCACGGGACAGTTGGGTCTTCACAGATACGCAGTATTTT. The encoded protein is CASSPRDSWVFTDTQYF.

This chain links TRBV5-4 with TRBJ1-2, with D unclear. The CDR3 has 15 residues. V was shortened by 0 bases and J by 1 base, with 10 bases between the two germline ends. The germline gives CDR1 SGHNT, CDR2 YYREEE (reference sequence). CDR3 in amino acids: CASSLGHLNNYGYTF. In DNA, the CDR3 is TGTGCCAGCAGCTTGGGGCATCTTAATAACTATGGCTACACCTTC.

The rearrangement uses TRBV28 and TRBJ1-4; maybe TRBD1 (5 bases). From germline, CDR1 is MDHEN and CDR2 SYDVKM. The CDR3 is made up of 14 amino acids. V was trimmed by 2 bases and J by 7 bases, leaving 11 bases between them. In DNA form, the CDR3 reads TGTGCCAGCAGTTTAAGAGGGGTTGGTGAAAAACTGTTTTTT. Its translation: CASSLRGVGEKLFF. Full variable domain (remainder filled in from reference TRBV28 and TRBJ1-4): DVKVTQSSRYLVKRTGEKVFLECVQDMDHENMFWYRQDPGLGLRLIYFSYDVKMKEKGDIPEGYSVSREKKERFSLILESASTNQTSMYLCASSLRGVGEKLFFGSGTQLSVL.

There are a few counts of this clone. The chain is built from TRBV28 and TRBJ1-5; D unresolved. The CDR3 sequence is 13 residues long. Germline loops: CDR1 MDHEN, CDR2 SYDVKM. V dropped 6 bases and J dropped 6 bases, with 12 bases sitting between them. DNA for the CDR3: TGTGCCAGCAGGAAGGGAATGAGTCAGCCCCAGCATTTT. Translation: CASRKGMSQPQHF.

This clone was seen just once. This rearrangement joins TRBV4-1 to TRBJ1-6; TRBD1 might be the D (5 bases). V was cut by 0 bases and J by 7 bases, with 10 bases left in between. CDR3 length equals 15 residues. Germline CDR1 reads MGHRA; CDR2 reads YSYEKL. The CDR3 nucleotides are TGCGCCAGCAGCCAAGATCCGGGACGCAATTCACCCCTCCACTTT. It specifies CASSQDPGRNSPLHF.

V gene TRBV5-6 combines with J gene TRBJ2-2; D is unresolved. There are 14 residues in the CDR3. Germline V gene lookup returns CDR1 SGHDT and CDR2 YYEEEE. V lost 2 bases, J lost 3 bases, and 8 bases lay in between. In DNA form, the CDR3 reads TGTGCCAGCAGCTTAGGGCTGTACACCGGGGAGCTGTTTTTT. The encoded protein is CASSLGLYTGELFF.

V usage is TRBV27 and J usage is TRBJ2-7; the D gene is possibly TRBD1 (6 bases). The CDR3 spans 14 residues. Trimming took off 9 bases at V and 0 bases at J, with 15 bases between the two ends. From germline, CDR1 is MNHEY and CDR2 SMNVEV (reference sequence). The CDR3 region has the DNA TGTGCCAGTTTAGGGGGATCCTCCTCCTACGAGCAGTACTTC. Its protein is CASLGGSSSYEQYF.